This T cell receptor beta chain was captured by sequencing in a study of blood T cell repertoires in COVID-19. TCRdb keeps only in-frame clones here, not all; method: immunoSEQ multiplex PCR. The sample contains 200,000 to 300,000 clones, about nine tenths of which appear only once. The TCR sequence derives from a man aged 55 to 70 with acute or convalescent COVID-19. Sequencing was done on a sample of peripheral blood.

The CDR3 region is CASSSLARFHEQYF. The CDR3 DNA follows: TGTGCCAGCAGTAGTCTAGCGCGTTTTCACGAGCAGTACTTC. The rearrangement links TRBV6-2 or TRBV6-3 to TRBJ2-7; possible D gene TRBD2, 6 bases. The germline V and J ends were trimmed by 5 bases and 5 bases, with 16 bases remaining between them. The CDR3 is 14 amino acids. Germline lookup yields CDR1 MNHEY and CDR2 SVGEGT.